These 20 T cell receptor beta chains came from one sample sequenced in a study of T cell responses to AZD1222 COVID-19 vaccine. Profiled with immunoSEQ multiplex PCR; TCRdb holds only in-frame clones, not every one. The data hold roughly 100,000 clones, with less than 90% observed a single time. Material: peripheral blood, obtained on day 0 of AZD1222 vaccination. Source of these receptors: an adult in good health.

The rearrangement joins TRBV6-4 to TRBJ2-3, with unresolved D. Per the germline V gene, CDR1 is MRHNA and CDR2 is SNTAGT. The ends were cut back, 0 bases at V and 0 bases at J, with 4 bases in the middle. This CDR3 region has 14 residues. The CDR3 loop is CASSDSTSTDTQYF. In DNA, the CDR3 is TGTGCCAGCAGTGACTCAACTAGCACAGATACGCAGTATTTT.

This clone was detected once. CDR3 DNA: TGTGCCAGCAGCCCCGGGACTAGCTTAAATACGCAGTATTTT. It yields the protein CASSPGTSLNTQYF. This sequence joins TRBV6-2 or TRBV6-3 and TRBJ2-3; 9 bases line up with TRBD2. V lost 6 bases and J lost 7; bases outside the gene matches: 8. The CDR3 has 14 residues. Germline-derived CDR1 and CDR2 are MNHEY and SVGEGT.

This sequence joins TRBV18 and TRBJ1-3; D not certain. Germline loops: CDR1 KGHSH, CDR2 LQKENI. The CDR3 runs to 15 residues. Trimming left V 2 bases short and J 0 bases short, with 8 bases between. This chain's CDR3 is CASSPAIFSGNTIYF. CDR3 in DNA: TGTGCCAGCTCACCAGCGATATTCTCTGGAAACACCATATATTTT.

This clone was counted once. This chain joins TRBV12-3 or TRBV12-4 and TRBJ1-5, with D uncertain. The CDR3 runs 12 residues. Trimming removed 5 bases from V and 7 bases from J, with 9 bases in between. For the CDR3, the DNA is TGTGCCAGCAGTGGCGATCGGCAGCCCCAGCATTTT. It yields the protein CASSGDRQPQHF.

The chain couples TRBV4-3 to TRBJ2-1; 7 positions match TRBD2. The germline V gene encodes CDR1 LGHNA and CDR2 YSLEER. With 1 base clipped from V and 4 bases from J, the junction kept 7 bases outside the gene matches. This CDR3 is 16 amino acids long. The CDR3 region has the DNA TGCGCCAGCAGCCAAGGGGTTTCTAGCGGTTACAATGAGCAGTTCTTC. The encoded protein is CASSQGVSSGYNEQFF.

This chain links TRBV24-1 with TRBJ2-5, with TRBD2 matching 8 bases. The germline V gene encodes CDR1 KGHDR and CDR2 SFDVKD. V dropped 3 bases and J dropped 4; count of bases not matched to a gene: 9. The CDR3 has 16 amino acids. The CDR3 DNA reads TGTGCCACCAGTGATCCCTTAGCGGGGTTGCTAGAGACCCAGTACTTC. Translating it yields CATSDPLAGLLETQYF.

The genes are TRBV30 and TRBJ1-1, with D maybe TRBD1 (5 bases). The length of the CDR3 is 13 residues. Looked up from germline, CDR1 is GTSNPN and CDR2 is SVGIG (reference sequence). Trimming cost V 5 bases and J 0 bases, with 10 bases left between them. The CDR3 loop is CAWAGTLNTEAFF. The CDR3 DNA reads TGTGCCTGGGCCGGGACGTTGAACACTGAAGCTTTCTTT.

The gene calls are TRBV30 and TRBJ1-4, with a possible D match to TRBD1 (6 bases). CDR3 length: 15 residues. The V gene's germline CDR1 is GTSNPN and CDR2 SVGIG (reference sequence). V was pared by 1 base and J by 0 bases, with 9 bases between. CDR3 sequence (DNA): TGTGCCTGGAGTGGGACAGTTGCAACTAATGAAAAACTGTTTTTT. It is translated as CAWSGTVATNEKLFF.

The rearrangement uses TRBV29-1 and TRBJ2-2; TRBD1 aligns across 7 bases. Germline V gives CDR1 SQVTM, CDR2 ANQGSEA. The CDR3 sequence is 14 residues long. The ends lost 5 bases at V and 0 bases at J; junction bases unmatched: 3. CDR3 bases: TGCAGCGTTCCGACAGGGCCGAACACCGGGGAGCTGTTTTTT. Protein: CSVPTGPNTGELFF.

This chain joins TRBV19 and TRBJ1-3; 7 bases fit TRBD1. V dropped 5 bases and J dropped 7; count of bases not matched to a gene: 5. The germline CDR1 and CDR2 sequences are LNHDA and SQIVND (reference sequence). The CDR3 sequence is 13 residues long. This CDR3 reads CASSPGTVNTIYF. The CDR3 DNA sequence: TGTGCCAGTAGTCCCGGGACAGTGAACACCATATATTTT.

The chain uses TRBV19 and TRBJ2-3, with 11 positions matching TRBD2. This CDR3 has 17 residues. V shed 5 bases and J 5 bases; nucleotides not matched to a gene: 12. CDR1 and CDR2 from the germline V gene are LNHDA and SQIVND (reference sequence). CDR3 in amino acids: CASSHRLAGFRIDTQYF. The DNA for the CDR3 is TGTGCCAGTAGTCACCGACTAGCGGGATTTCGTATAGATACGCAGTATTTT.

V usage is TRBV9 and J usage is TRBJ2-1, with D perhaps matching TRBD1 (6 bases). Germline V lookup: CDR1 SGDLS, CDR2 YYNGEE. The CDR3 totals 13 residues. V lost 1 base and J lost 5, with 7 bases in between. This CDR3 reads CASSVTGNNEQFF. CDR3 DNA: TGTGCCAGCAGCGTAACAGGGAACAATGAGCAGTTCTTC.

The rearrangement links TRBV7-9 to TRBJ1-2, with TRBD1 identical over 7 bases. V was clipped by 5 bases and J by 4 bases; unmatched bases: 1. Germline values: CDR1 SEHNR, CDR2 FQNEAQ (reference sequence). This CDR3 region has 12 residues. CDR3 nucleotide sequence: TGTGCCAGCAGCAGACAGGGCTATGGCTACACCTTC. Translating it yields CASSRQGYGYTF.

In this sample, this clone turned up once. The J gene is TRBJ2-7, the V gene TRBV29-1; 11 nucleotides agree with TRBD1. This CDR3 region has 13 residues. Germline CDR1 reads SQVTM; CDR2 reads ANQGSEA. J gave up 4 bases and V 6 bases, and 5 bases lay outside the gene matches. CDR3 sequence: CSVRTGGLYEQYF. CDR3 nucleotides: TGCAGCGTGAGGACAGGGGGCCTATACGAGCAGTACTTC.

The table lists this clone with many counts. In nucleotides, the CDR3 is TGCGCCAGCAGCTTGGCCCCTAGCGGGAGGGAGAGCCGCGAGCAGTACTTC. Amino acids: CASSLAPSGRESREQYF. The chain joins TRBV5-1 to TRBJ2-7; 12 bases agree with TRBD2. Germline-derived CDR1 and CDR2 are SGHRS and YFSETQ. The CDR3 contains 17 residues. J was trimmed by 6 bases and V by 0 bases; bases with no gene match: 10.

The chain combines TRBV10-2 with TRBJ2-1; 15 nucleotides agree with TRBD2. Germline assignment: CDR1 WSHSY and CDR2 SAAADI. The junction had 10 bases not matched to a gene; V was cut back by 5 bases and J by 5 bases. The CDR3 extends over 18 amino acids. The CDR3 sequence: CASSWTSGGALSNNEQFF. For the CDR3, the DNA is TGCGCCAGCAGTTGGACTAGCGGGGGGGCCTTATCGAACAATGAGCAGTTCTTC.

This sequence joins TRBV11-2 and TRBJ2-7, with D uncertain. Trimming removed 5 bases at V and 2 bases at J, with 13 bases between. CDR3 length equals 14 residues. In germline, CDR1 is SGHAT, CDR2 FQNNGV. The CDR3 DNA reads TGTGCCAGCAGCCGATCGGACGGAACCTACGAGCAGTACTTC. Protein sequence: CASSRSDGTYEQYF.

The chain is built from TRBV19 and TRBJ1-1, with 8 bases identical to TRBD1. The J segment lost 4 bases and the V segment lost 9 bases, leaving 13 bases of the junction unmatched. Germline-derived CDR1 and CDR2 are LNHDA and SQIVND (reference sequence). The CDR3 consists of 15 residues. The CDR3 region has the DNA TGTGCCAGCCTGACAGGGGATATGTTGGGCACTGAAGCTTTCTTT. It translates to CASLTGDMLGTEAFF.

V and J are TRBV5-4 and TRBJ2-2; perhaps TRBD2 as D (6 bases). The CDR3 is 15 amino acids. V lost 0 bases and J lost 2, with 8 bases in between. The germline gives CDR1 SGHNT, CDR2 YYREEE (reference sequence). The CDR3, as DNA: TGTGCCAGCAGCTTGGGGAGGGGTAACACCGGGGAGCTGTTTTTT. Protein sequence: CASSLGRGNTGELFF. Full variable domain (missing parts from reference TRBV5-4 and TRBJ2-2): ETGVTQSPTHLIKTRGQQVTLRCSSQSGHNTVSWYQQALGQGPQFIFQYYREEENGRGNFPPRFSGLQFPNYSSELNVNALELDDSALYLCASSLGRGNTGELFFGEGSRLTVL.

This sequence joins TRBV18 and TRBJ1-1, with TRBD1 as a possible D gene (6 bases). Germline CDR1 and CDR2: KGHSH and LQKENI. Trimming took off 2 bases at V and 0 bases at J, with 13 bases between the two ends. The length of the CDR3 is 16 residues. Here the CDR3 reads CASSPGQGRLNTEAFF. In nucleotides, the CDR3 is TGTGCCAGCTCACCAGGGCAGGGGCGATTGAACACTGAAGCTTTCTTT.